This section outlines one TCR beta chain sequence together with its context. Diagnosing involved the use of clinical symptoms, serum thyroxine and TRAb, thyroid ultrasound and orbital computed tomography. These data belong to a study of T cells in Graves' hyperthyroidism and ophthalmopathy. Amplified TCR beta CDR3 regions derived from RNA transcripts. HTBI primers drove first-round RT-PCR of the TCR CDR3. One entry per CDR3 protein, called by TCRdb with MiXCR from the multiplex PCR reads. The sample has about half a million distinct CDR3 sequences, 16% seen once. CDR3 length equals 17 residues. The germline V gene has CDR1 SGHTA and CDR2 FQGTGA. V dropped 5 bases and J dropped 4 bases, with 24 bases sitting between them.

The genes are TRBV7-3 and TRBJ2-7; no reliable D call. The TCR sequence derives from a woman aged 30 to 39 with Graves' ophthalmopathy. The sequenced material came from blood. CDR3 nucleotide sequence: TGTGCCAGCAGCCCGCCTACTCCGGGTTACATTACTTACGAGCAGTACTTC. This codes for CASSPPTPGYITYEQYF.